This T cell receptor (beta chain) is drawn from a study of shared clonotypes between healthy human individuals. Across the whole study: Three CD4 naive, three CD4 memory, two CD8 naive and one CD8 memory plate were used per donor. Study-level findings and limits: Some clonotypes were shared by all four sorted-subset donors, while others were not shared. The non-shared ones had lower generation probabilities than the shared ones. Roughly 5% of naive CD4 clonotypes were shared across several donors.

Remarks on this clone: Its antigen is undetermined.

The junction had 4 bases not matched to a gene; V was cut back by 5 bases and J by 0 bases. The CDR3 loop spans 15 amino acids. Genomic DNA of every subset was divided equally among multiple immunoSEQ plates. Only in-frame clones appear in the TCRdb table, and some are missing; sequencing was by immunoSEQ multiplex PCR. The data hold approximately 530,000 clones, with about 95% observed a single time. The sequenced material came from naive CD4+ T cells sorted from blood. Sample subset: CD45RA+ positively selected. This chain connects TRBV7-1 to TRBJ1-5, with 7 bases aligning to TRBD1. TRBV7-1 is an ORF; its function is uncertain. The sequence was collected from a woman in her twenties or thirties in good health. CDR3 sequence (DNA): TGTGCCAGCAGCCCGGACAGGCCTAGCAATCAGCCCCAGCATTTT. This encodes CASSPDRPSNQPQHF.